These 19 T cell receptor beta chains share one sample of origin, sequenced in a study of regulatory T cells in long-lasting Graves disease. Combining iRepertoire HTBI primers with Arm-PCR of CDR3 regions, the authors built TCR beta libraries. TCRdb analysed the multiplex PCR reads with MiXCR anew, one entry per CDR3 protein. The repertoire holds roughly 450,000 distinct CDR3 sequences, with around 20% as singletons. Regarding time point: persistent/refractory GD, antithyroid drugs over 5 years with positive TRAb. PBMC RNA was the source of the TCR library. Sequenced material: peripheral blood mononuclear cells (PBMCs), taken when the disease was refractory, from a patient treated with antithyroid drugs. These receptors all stem from a female donor with Graves disease.

This clonotype turned up a few times. The V and J genes are TRBV2 and TRBJ2-3, with 11 bases aligning to TRBD2. Germline V gene data show CDR1 as SNHLY and CDR2 as FYNNEI. The CDR3 runs to 15 residues. Unmatched junction bases numbered 6, after V lost 6 bases and J lost 4 bases. CDR3 region: CASSQLAGVSDTQYF. DNA for the CDR3: TGTGCCAGCAGCCAACTAGCGGGAGTTTCAGATACGCAGTATTTT.

This chain uses TRBV6-1 with TRBJ2-1; 13 positions agree with TRBD2. V was pared by 7 bases and J by 7 bases, with 7 bases of the junction left unmatched. This CDR3 contains 15 residues. Looked up from germline, CDR1 is MNHNS and CDR2 is SASEGT. Here the CDR3 DNA reads TGTGCCAGCACCGGACTAGCGGGAGACCTGAATGAGCAGTTCTTC. Translated, it gives CASTGLAGDLNEQFF.

The chain couples TRBV20-1 to TRBJ2-7; D ambiguous. The CDR3 runs to 14 residues. V gave up 2 bases and J gave up 0 bases, with 11 bases separating them. CDR1 and CDR2 (germline): DFQATT, SNEGSKA (reference sequence). The CDR3 loop is CSARRSSSSYEQYF. The CDR3 DNA follows: TGCAGTGCTAGAAGAAGTAGTAGCTCCTACGAGCAGTACTTC.

V usage is TRBV29-1 and J usage is TRBJ2-6; D is undetermined. From germline, CDR1 is SQVTM and CDR2 ANQGSEA. Deletions cut 6 bases from V and 0 bases from J, with 6 bases between. The CDR3 runs 13 residues. The CDR3 sequence: CSVTSSGANVLTF. In DNA, the CDR3 is TGCAGCGTAACGAGCTCTGGGGCCAACGTCCTGACTTTC. Looking up the rest from reference TRBV29-1 and TRBJ2-6 gives the full variable domain: SAVISQKPSRDICQRGTSLTIQCQVDSQVTMMFWYRQQPGQSLTLIATANQGSEATYESGFVIDKFPISRPNLTFSTLTVSNMSPEDSSIYLCSVTSSGANVLTFGAGSRLTVL.

This clonotype showed up many times. The junction shows a germline mismatch at one end, possibly a read error. V is TRBV3-1 and J is TRBJ1-1; D is possibly TRBD1 (6 bases). Germline V CDR1 and CDR2: LGHDT, YNNKEL (reference sequence). This CDR3 region has 13 residues. CDR3 sequence reads: CASIATGNTETFF. For the CDR3, the DNA is TGTGCCAGCATCGCAACAGGGAACACTGAAACTTTCTTT.

The rearrangement uses TRBV7-3 and TRBJ1-1; D ambiguous. This CDR3 region has 12 residues. V was pared by 0 bases and J by 5 bases, with 4 bases between. Germline loops: CDR1 SGHTA, CDR2 FQGTGA. CDR3 loop: CASSLTSTEAFF. CDR3 coding DNA: TGTGCCAGCAGCTTAACCAGTACTGAAGCTTTCTTT.

The J gene is TRBJ1-1, the V gene TRBV25-1; D gene unclear. This CDR3 spans 17 amino acids. Germline CDR1 and CDR2: MGHDK and SYGVNS. The germline V and J ends were trimmed by 0 bases and 3 bases, with 17 bases remaining between them. The CDR3: CASSEYSGGRRDTEAFF. CDR3 DNA sequence: TGTGCCAGCAGTGAATATTCCGGAGGCAGGCGGGACACTGAAGCTTTCTTT. Drawing the rest from reference TRBV25-1 and TRBJ1-1, the complete variable domain is EADIYQTPRYLVIGTGKKITLECSQTMGHDKMYWYQQDPGMELHLIHYSYGVNSTEKGDLSSESTVSRIRTEHFPLTLESARPSHTSQYLCASSEYSGGRRDTEAFFGQGTRLTVV.

A few counts support this clonotype. J is TRBJ2-7 and V is TRBV7-9; D gene ambiguous. This CDR3 is 17 amino acids long. The germline CDR1 and CDR2 sequences are SEHNR and FQNEAQ (reference sequence). The V and J ends lost 5 bases and 3 bases respectively, with 23 bases between them. CDR3 amino acids: CASSDLPDKEGVYEQYF. DNA of the CDR3: TGTGCCAGCAGCGACCTTCCTGATAAGGAAGGTGTCTACGAGCAGTACTTC. The full variable domain, rest sourced from reference TRBV7-9 and TRBJ2-7, is DTGVSQNPRHKITKRGQNVTFRCDPISEHNRLYWYRQTLGQGPEFLTYFQNEAQLEKSRLLSDRFSAERPKGSFSTLEIQRTEQGDSAMYLCASSDLPDKEGVYEQYFGPGTRLTVT.

The V call is TRBV6-1, the J call TRBJ2-7, with D tentatively TRBD1 (5 bases). The CDR3 is 13 amino acids. Trimming shortened V by 11 bases and J by 2 bases, and 16 bases separated the two germline ends. Germline CDR1 reads MNHNS; CDR2 reads SASEGT. The CDR3 DNA is TGTGCCGTCGGACAACTCACTACCTACGAGCAGTACTTC. This translates into CAVGQLTTYEQYF.

V gene TRBV7-9 combines with J gene TRBJ1-1, with 9 bases fitting TRBD1. J gave up 1 base and V 2 bases, and 5 bases lay outside the gene matches. The CDR3 has 16 residues. Germline V gene sequence: CDR1 SEHNR, CDR2 FQNEAQ (reference sequence). In DNA form, the CDR3 reads TGTGCCAGCAGCTTATACGACAGGGGGGGGAACACTGAAGCTTTCTTT. It codes for CASSLYDRGGNTEAFF.

The chain uses TRBV7-3 and TRBJ2-1; 10 nucleotides match TRBD2. The CDR3 loop spans 15 amino acids. Germline V gene data show CDR1 as SGHTA and CDR2 as FQGTGA. V shed 0 bases, J shed 8 bases, and the junction held 4 bases outside the gene matches. The CDR3 coding sequence is TGTGCCAGCAGCTTAACTCTAGCGGGAGTCGATGAGCAGTTCTTC. Amino acids: CASSLTLAGVDEQFF.

In nucleotides, the CDR3 is TGTGCCAGCAGACTAGCGGCCTTCTACGAGCAGTACTTC. Residues: CASRLAAFYEQYF. The V and J genes are TRBV6-1 and TRBJ2-7, with 8 bases aligning to TRBD2. Germline CDR1 MNHNS, CDR2 SASEGT. V shed 6 bases and J 3 bases; nucleotides not matched to a gene: 4. This CDR3 has 13 residues.

The genes are TRBV7-2 and TRBJ2-1, with 10 bases that match TRBD2. Germline-derived CDR1 and CDR2 are SGHTA and FQGNSA. V gave up 5 bases and J gave up 4 bases; unmatched junction bases: 8. The CDR3 extends over 16 amino acids. As DNA, the CDR3 is TGTGCCAGCAGCCCCTCTAGCGGGAGTCGGTACAATGAGCAGTTCTTC. Amino acid sequence: CASSPSSGSRYNEQFF. The whole variable domain, filled in from reference TRBV7-2 and TRBJ2-1, reads GAGVSQSPSNKVTEKGKDVELRCDPISGHTALYWYRQSLGQGLEFLIYFQGNSAPDKSGLPSDRFSAERTGGSVSTLTIQRTQQEDSAVYLCASSPSSGSRYNEQFFGPGTRLTVL.

Only a few counts were recorded for this clonotype. This sequence joins TRBV7-2 and TRBJ2-7; 7 bases align to TRBD2. Unmatched junction bases numbered 12, after V lost 7 bases and J lost 3 bases. Per germline, CDR1 SGHTA and CDR2 FQGNSA. The CDR3 consists of 15 residues. The DNA for the CDR3 is TGTGCCAGCACCCTAGGCGGGGGAAAGAGCTACGAGCAGTACTTC. Translated: CASTLGGGKSYEQYF.

This clonotype was seen a few times. The V gene is TRBV7-6, the J gene TRBJ1-1; no definite D call. Per the germline V gene, CDR1 is SGHVS and CDR2 is FNYEAQ. The CDR3 spans 15 residues. V shed 1 base and J shed 5 bases, with 14 bases lying between them. This CDR3 reads CASSLEGGPGTEAFF. The CDR3, as DNA: TGTGCCAGCAGCTTAGAAGGTGGTCCTGGGACTGAAGCTTTCTTT.

This clonotype was seen ten or more times. V gene TRBV11-3 combines with J gene TRBJ2-2; 12 bases fit TRBD2. J gave up 3 bases and V 5 bases, and 4 bases lay outside the gene matches. Germline-derived CDR1 and CDR2 are SGHNT and YENEEA. The CDR3 length is 16 residues. CDR3 bases: TGTGCCAGCAGCCCCTGGACTAGCGGGGACACCGGGGAGCTGTTTTTT. Residues: CASSPWTSGDTGELFF.

This clonotype was found a few times. J is TRBJ1-3 and V is TRBV6-1, with 11 nucleotides matching TRBD1. Trimming cost V 4 bases and J 0 bases; bases outside gene matches: 11. This CDR3 region has 19 residues. Germline V lookup: CDR1 MNHNS, CDR2 SASEGT. Here the CDR3 DNA reads TGTGCCAGCAGTGCGCGGACAGGGGGCCGCACTGCCTCTGGAAACACCATATATTTT. This gives the protein CASSARTGGRTASGNTIYF.

The table lists this clonotype with a few counts. The V gene is TRBV6-1, the J gene TRBJ1-4; D is possibly TRBD1 (6 bases). The CDR3 consists of 14 residues. The germline V gene has CDR1 MNHNS and CDR2 SASEGT. Deletions cut 7 bases from V and 5 bases from J, with 14 bases between. This chain's CDR3 is CASTHRAINEKLFF. The CDR3 DNA follows: TGTGCCAGCACCCACAGGGCCATCAATGAAAAACTGTTTTTT.

This clonotype appeared many times. The chain's CDR3 is CATSRDLLASYEQYF. The DNA for the CDR3 is TGTGCCACCAGCAGAGACCTACTAGCCTCCTACGAGCAGTACTTC. The V call is TRBV15, the J call TRBJ2-7; D may be TRBD2 (6 bases). The CDR3 spans 15 residues. Germline loops: CDR1 LNHNV, CDR2 YYDKDF (reference sequence). V lost 0 bases to trimming and J lost 0 bases, with 9 bases between them.